These T cell receptor beta chains were read from a single sample in a study of T cells after yellow fever vaccination. TCRdb ran MiXCR on the 5' RACE reads and lists one entry per CDR3 protein. The table has around 230,000 distinct CDR3 sequences, roughly 6.3% seen once. This sample comprised CD4+ T cells sorted from PBMCs, obtained on the day of the yellow fever booster vaccination. These TCRs come from a man aged 30 to 45 who received the YFV17D yellow fever vaccine. CDR3s include the opening cysteine and the closing phenylalanine or tryptophan. Fields, in order: V gene, J gene, CDR3 protein.

V: TRBV7-7; J: TRBJ2-1; CDR3: CASSLFGTVEQFF
V: TRBV7-8; J: TRBJ2-7; CDR3: CASSLAIQPYYEQYF
V: TRBV6-1; J: TRBJ2-7; CDR3: CASRRSGGGKDEQYF
V: TRBV14; J: TRBJ1-2; CDR3: CASSQIDRTLYGYTF
V: TRBV6-5; J: TRBJ2-2; CDR3: CASSYSSPEGGGGELFF
V: TRBV29-1; J: TRBJ2-1; CDR3: CSVERPYNEQFF
V: TRBV9; J: TRBJ2-7; CDR3: CASSVDLGYEQYF
V: TRBV7-2; J: TRBJ2-7; CDR3: CASSFSSGRAQQYF
V: TRBV5-1; J: TRBJ2-1; CDR3: CASTRDKGEQFF
V: TRBV4-2; J: TRBJ2-1; CDR3: CASSQEHSGRAYNEQFF
V: TRBV23-1; J: TRBJ2-3; CDR3: CASSQSGSGRLHTQYF
V: TRBV27; J: TRBJ2-4; CDR3: CASSPRLALAKNIQYF
V: TRBV4-3; J: TRBJ1-6; CDR3: CASSQETTGSNSPLHF
V: TRBV15; J: TRBJ2-5; CDR3: CATSRVPKETQYF
V: TRBV6-5; J: TRBJ2-7; CDR3: CASGGSRRSYEQYF
V: TRBV20-1; J: TRBJ1-1; CDR3: CSHGQLNTEAFF
V: TRBV20-1; J: TRBJ2-7; CDR3: CSALGPQGYEQYF
V: TRBV5-1; J: TRBJ2-5; CDR3: CASSPQPPPETQYF
V: TRBV28; J: TRBJ1-6; CDR3: CASWRTNNSPLHF
V: TRBV20-1; J: TRBJ2-5; CDR3: CSASDRQETQYF
V: TRBV5-1; J: TRBJ2-7; CDR3: CASSGTSGQSREQYF
V: TRBV2; J: TRBJ2-3; CDR3: CASSLLVTSGRTSTDTQYF
V: TRBV25-1; J: TRBJ2-5; CDR3: CASSDGLFQETQYF
V: TRBV7-6; J: TRBJ2-3; CDR3: CASSFQPASTDTQYF
V: TRBV24-1; J: TRBJ2-3; CDR3: CATSDEDTQYF
V: TRBV3-1; J: TRBJ2-4; CDR3: CASSHLVRAKNIQYF
V: TRBV19; J: TRBJ1-5; CDR3: CASIGGFATGPQHF
V: TRBV24-1; J: TRBJ2-2; CDR3: CATSGGSNTGELFF
V: TRBV6-6; J: TRBJ2-5; CDR3: CASSSGVGETQYF
V: TRBV7-2; J: TRBJ2-1; CDR3: CASSPGTDNEQFF
V: TRBV23-1; J: TRBJ2-7; CDR3: CAWRSESQNHEQYF
V: TRBV20-1; J: TRBJ2-6; CDR3: CSADTPLGAGANVLTF
V: TRBV14; J: TRBJ2-5; CDR3: CASSQASIAGVETQYF
V: TRBV7-3; J: TRBJ1-1; CDR3: CASSSTGTGAFEAFF
V: TRBV6-1; J: TRBJ2-4; CDR3: CASSEAPGAARNIQYF
V: TRBV18; J: TRBJ2-1; CDR3: CASSSNRNNEQFF
V: TRBV7-6; J: TRBJ2-5; CDR3: CASSFPGETQYF
V: TRBV18; J: TRBJ2-7; CDR3: CASSPEGWSYEQYF
V: TRBV20-1; J: TRBJ2-5; CDR3: CSARAPGTGQETQYF
V: TRBV4-2; J: TRBJ1-2; CDR3: CASSQVGGAGSYGYTF
V: TRBV3-1; J: TRBJ2-2; CDR3: CASSQGGRTTGELFF
V: TRBV11-2; J: TRBJ1-2; CDR3: CASSPRGSLYGYTF
V: TRBV29-1; J: TRBJ1-1; CDR3: CSVRTGMNTEAFF
V: TRBV5-6; J: TRBJ2-7; CDR3: CASSLYGTGDYEQYF
V: TRBV29-1; J: TRBJ2-3; CDR3: CSVDSGALTDTQYF
V: TRBV6-9; J: TRBJ1-6; CDR3: CASSYQAGTYHSPLHF
V: TRBV11-2; J: TRBJ2-1; CDR3: CASSFYSGRGANYNEQFF
V: TRBV5-6; J: TRBJ2-3; CDR3: CASSFQRLRGTQYF
V: TRBV12-3/TRBV12-4; J: TRBJ1-5; CDR3: CASSQSQPQHF